One and the same sample provided the 20 T cell receptor beta chains below, sequenced in a study of T cell repertoires in cytomegalovirus infection. TCRdb reprocessed the reads via MiXCR and lists one record per CDR3 protein. Altogether some 500,000 distinct CDR3 sequences are present, about 33% being singletons, with the ten largest covering about 17%. No antigen has been identified for these receptors. The sequences come from cultured PBMCs, collected from culture after CMV antigen stimulation. The origin of the receptors is a human donor in good health (CMV status not recorded). Some clones in this sample may be carry-over from other donors' samples.

The gene calls are TRBV12-3 or TRBV12-4 and TRBJ1-1; unclear D gene. This CDR3 spans 10 amino acids. V was cut by 3 bases and J by 8 bases, with 4 bases left in between. CDR3: CASSFPEAFF. CDR3 bases: TGTGCCAGCAGTTTCCCCGAAGCTTTCTTT.

The J gene is TRBJ1-2, the V gene TRBV20-1, with a possible D match to TRBD1 (6 bases). There are 11 residues in the CDR3. Germline V gene lookup returns CDR1 DFQATT and CDR2 SNEGSKA (reference sequence). V gave up 6 bases and J gave up 8 bases, with 13 bases separating them. CDR3 DNA sequence: TGCAGTGCGACCTATCAGGGGGGCTACACCTTC. This sequence encodes CSATYQGGYTF.

The rearrangement uses TRBV7-8 and TRBJ2-1; TRBD2 might be the D (6 bases). The CDR3 consists of 10 residues. Looked up from germline, CDR1 is SGHVS and CDR2 is FQNEAQ. Trimming pared 8 bases from V and 12 bases from J, leaving 11 bases between. CDR3 loop: CASFAGTQFF. Written as DNA, the CDR3 is TGTGCCAGCTTTGCGGGAACGCAGTTCTTC.

This clonotype occurred a few times. The chain couples TRBV6-2 or TRBV6-3 to TRBJ1-1; 7 bases are a match to TRBD1. Per the germline V gene, CDR1 is MNHEY and CDR2 is SVGEGT. There are 14 residues in the CDR3. V trimming: 6 bases; J trimming: 4 bases; junction bases outside the gene matches: 8. The CDR3 coding sequence is TGTGCCAGCAGGCCCAGACAGGGACGCACTGAAGCTTTCTTT. It yields the protein CASRPRQGRTEAFF.

In this sample, this clonotype turned up many times. In DNA form, the CDR3 reads TGTGCCAGCAGGAGTAGCGGGAGCCCCTACAATGAGCAGTTCTTC. Its translation: CASRSSGSPYNEQFF. V usage is TRBV7-2 and J usage is TRBJ2-1; 9 bases map to TRBD2. The length of the CDR3 is 15 residues. Looked up from germline, CDR1 is SGHTA and CDR2 is FQGNSA. Trimming at V came to 6 bases and at J to 2 bases, leaving 5 bases not matched to a gene.

This chain joins TRBV7-2 and TRBJ2-5, with 10 bases aligning to TRBD2. The CDR3 has 15 amino acids. Germline V gene data show CDR1 as SGHTA and CDR2 as FQGNSA. Trimming took 4 bases from V and 7 from J; bases not matched to a gene: 9. CDR3 sequence reads: CASSSQAGGPGTQYF. Here the CDR3 DNA reads TGTGCCAGCAGCTCCCAAGCGGGAGGGCCTGGGACCCAGTACTTC.

The chain links TRBV19 to TRBJ1-1, with D hard to call. The CDR3 contains 14 residues. Trimming removed 1 base from V and 1 base from J, with 7 bases in between. From germline, CDR1 is LNHDA and CDR2 SQIVND (reference sequence). The DNA of the CDR3 is TGTGCCAGTAGTATAGGTAAGACGAACACTGAAGCTTTCTTT. Protein product: CASSIGKTNTEAFF.

The chain joins TRBV20-1 to TRBJ1-2; the D is unclear. The CDR3 sequence is 15 residues long. Trimming removed 1 base from V and 8 bases from J, with 20 bases in between. The germline gives CDR1 DFQATT, CDR2 SNEGSKA (reference sequence). As DNA, the CDR3 is TGCAGTGCTAGAGCCAGCCGGACTCCCAGACGGGGCTACACCTTC. Its protein product is CSARASRTPRRGYTF.

This clonotype was picked up many times. The chain uses TRBV27 and TRBJ2-7; TRBD1 agrees at 10 bases. The V segment lost 6 bases and the J segment 3 bases; nucleotides outside the gene matches: 5. Germline V gene data show CDR1 as MNHEY and CDR2 as SMNVEV (reference sequence). The CDR3 sequence is 14 residues long. CDR3 amino acids: CASRTGTGDYEQYF. CDR3 DNA sequence: TGTGCCAGCAGAACCGGGACAGGGGACTACGAGCAGTACTTC.

This clonotype has a single count. Just one base apart from a much larger clone, this may be a read error. CDR3 DNA: TGTGCCAGCAGCCAGACTAGCGGATGGACAGATACGCAGTATTTT. Translated: CASSQTSGWTDTQYF. The genes are TRBV5-3 and TRBJ2-3; 9 bases fit TRBD2. TRBV5-3 is reported as an ORF; its role is uncertain. The CDR3 length is 15 residues. Germline trimming cut 8 bases from V and 3 bases from J; bases unmatched to any gene: 10.

Concerning this clonotype itself: A read error may account for a junction end that differs from germline. The rearrangement links TRBV7-2 to TRBJ2-1; 10 bases fit TRBD2. Germline CDR1 SGHTA, CDR2 FQGNSA. This CDR3 comprises 17 residues. CDR3 in DNA: TGTTCCAGCAGCCTTCTCGGGAGCGGGAGGGATTACAATGAGCAGTTCTTC. Translation: CSSSLLGSGRDYNEQFF. Full variable domain (missing parts from reference TRBV7-2 and TRBJ2-1): GAGVSQSPSNKVTEKGKDVELRCDPISGHTALYWYRQSLGQGLEFLIYFQGNSAPDKSGLPSDRFSAERTGGSVSTLTIQRTQQEDSAVYLCSSSLLGSGRDYNEQFFGPGTRLTVL.

The chain links TRBV12-5 to TRBJ2-5; possibly TRBD1 for D (7 bases). This CDR3 is built from 12 residues. V was trimmed by 7 bases and J by 7 bases, leaving 13 bases between them. Germline CDR1 reads LGHNT; CDR2 reads FRNRAP. The CDR3 protein is CASAGAGGTQYF. The CDR3 nucleotides are TGTGCTAGTGCGGGAGCAGGGGGGACCCAGTACTTC.

J is TRBJ2-1 and V is TRBV20-1, with D perhaps TRBD2 (6 bases). The V and J ends lost 3 bases and 3 bases respectively, with 15 bases between them. The CDR3 is 15 residues long. Germline-derived CDR1 and CDR2 are DFQATT and SNEGSKA (reference sequence). DNA for the CDR3: TGCAGTGCTAGCTCCCTAGCGTCGGTCTACAATGAGCAGTTCTTC. Amino acid sequence: CSASSLASVYNEQFF.

This chain joins TRBV6-5 and TRBJ1-4; D is perhaps TRBD1 (5 bases). V lost 0 bases and J 1 base, leaving 9 bases between the germline ends. CDR3 size: 16 residues. Germline loops: CDR1 MNHEY, CDR2 SVGAGI. CDR3: CASSYSGVRTNEKLFF. CDR3 in DNA: TGTGCCAGCAGTTACTCAGGGGTGCGAACTAATGAAAAACTGTTTTTT.

This clonotype was counted ten times or more. The chain has TRBV29-1 and TRBJ2-1, with D maybe TRBD2 (5 bases). The CDR3 runs to 12 residues. Germline assignment: CDR1 SQVTM and CDR2 ANQGSEA. The ends were cut back, 4 bases at V and 5 bases at J, with 9 bases in the middle. CDR3 in DNA: TGCAGCGTTGGGGCTAGCAACAATGAGCAGTTCTTC. Its translation is CSVGASNNEQFF.

This clonotype has a single count. This chain joins TRBV4-2 and TRBJ2-2; no firm D call. CDR1 and CDR2 (germline): LGHNA, YNFKEQ. CDR3 length equals 15 residues. Trimming removed 3 bases from V and 4 bases from J, with 12 bases in between. For the CDR3, the DNA is TGTGCCAGCAGCCAGGGTGCACTCGGCACCGGGGAGCTGTTTTTT. Translated: CASSQGALGTGELFF.

This sequence joins TRBV7-9 and TRBJ2-1; 8 bases are a match to TRBD2. Germline values: CDR1 SEHNR, CDR2 FQNEAQ (reference sequence). CDR3 size: 15 residues. The trim removed 10 bases at V and 0 bases at J, leaving 8 bases unmatched. CDR3 bases: TGTGCCACCGGGGGGGGCACCAGCTCCTACAATGAGCAGTTCTTC. It translates to CATGGGTSSYNEQFF.

V is TRBV19 and J is TRBJ1-2; weak D call: TRBD1 (6 bases). V shed 5 bases and J shed 5 bases, with 18 bases lying between them. In germline, CDR1 is LNHDA, CDR2 SQIVND (reference sequence). The CDR3 is 15 residues long. This chain's CDR3 is CASSAWDMRPYGYTF. The CDR3 bases are TGTGCCAGTAGTGCTTGGGACATGAGGCCATATGGCTACACCTTC.

The rearrangement uses TRBV7-6 and TRBJ1-1, with TRBD1 as a possible D gene (6 bases). Trimming stripped 4 bases from V and 4 bases from J, with 13 bases between. The V gene's germline CDR1 is SGHVS and CDR2 FNYEAQ. This CDR3 is built from 14 residues. In nucleotides, the CDR3 is TGTGCCAGCAGCTGGGGGGGGGCGGTCACTGAAGCTTTCTTT. Translating gives CASSWGGAVTEAFF. Supplemented by reference TRBV7-6 and TRBJ1-1, the full variable domain reads GAGVSQSPRYKVTKRGQDVALRCDPISGHVSLYWYRQALGQGPEFLTYFNYEAQQDKSGLPNDRFSAERPEGSISTLTIQRTEQRDSAMYRCASSWGGAVTEAFFGQGTRLTVV.

The rearrangement joins TRBV6-1 to TRBJ2-7, with D perhaps matching TRBD2 (6 bases). The V end lost 3 bases, the J end lost 8 bases, and 14 bases lay between the germline ends. Germline-derived CDR1 and CDR2 are MNHNS and SASEGT. The CDR3 has 13 residues. The CDR3 DNA reads as TGTGCCAGCAGTGACCCTTCGGGGGATAAGCAGTACGTC. Encoded protein: CASSDPSGDKQYV.